What follows are 18 T cell receptor beta chains derived from one specimen sequenced in a study of blood T cell repertoires in COVID-19. Libraries were prepared by immunoSEQ multiplex PCR; TCRdb keeps only in-frame clonotypes and omits some of them. The sample lists around 400,000 clones; around 87% were seen once. The material sequenced was peripheral blood. These receptor sequences come from a woman aged 60-75 years with COVID-19, enrolled during active disease.

This sequence joins TRBV9 and TRBJ1-6; 8 positions match TRBD1. This CDR3 spans 16 amino acids. Trimming removed 0 bases from V and 10 bases from J; junction bases left unmatched: 9. From germline, CDR1 is SGDLS and CDR2 YYNGEE. This CDR3 reads CASSVAFGQGMSPLHF. CDR3 nucleotides: TGTGCCAGCAGCGTAGCATTCGGACAGGGAATGTCACCCCTCCACTTT.

The chain employs TRBV11-2 and TRBJ1-2; no clear D. The CDR3 has 18 residues. Germline lookup yields CDR1 SGHAT and CDR2 FQNNGV. Trimming took off 1 base at V and 4 bases at J, with 22 bases between the two ends. CDR3 sequence: CASSLAQRDHYRSYGYTF. The CDR3, as DNA: TGTGCCAGCAGCTTAGCCCAGCGGGATCACTATCGGAGCTATGGCTACACCTTC.

The chain carries TRBV29-1 and TRBJ2-7; 10 positions match TRBD2. With 7 bases clipped from V and 3 bases from J, the junction kept 9 bases outside the gene matches. Germline V lookup: CDR1 SQVTM, CDR2 ANQGSEA. The CDR3 is 14 residues long. The CDR3, as DNA: TGCAGCGGAACCAGCGGGGGGGCCAACTACGAGCAGTACTTC. This codes for CSGTSGGANYEQYF.

The V call is TRBV6-6, the J call TRBJ1-2; TRBD1 is a possible D gene (6 bases). The V gene lost 2 bases and the J gene lost 0 bases, with 13 bases spanning the gap. Germline V lookup: CDR1 MNHNY, CDR2 SVGAGI (reference sequence). The CDR3 consists of 16 residues. CDR3 nucleotide sequence: TGTGCCAGCAGTTACCCCGGCAGGGGCTCTAACTATGGCTACACCTTC. It encodes CASSYPGRGSNYGYTF.

The CDR3 sequence: CASSIGGANSPLHF. CDR3 bases: TGTGCCAGTAGTATAGGTGGGGCGAATTCACCCCTCCACTTT. The chain joins TRBV19 to TRBJ1-6; D possibly corresponds to TRBD1 (5 bases). V lost 1 base and J 7 bases, leaving 8 bases between the germline ends. CDR3 length: 14 amino acids. The V gene's germline CDR1 is LNHDA and CDR2 SQIVND (reference sequence).

The V gene is TRBV2, the J gene TRBJ1-6; 8 nucleotides agree with TRBD1. V lost 3 bases to trimming and J lost 6 bases; unmatched junction nucleotides: 4. Germline V lookup: CDR1 SNHLY, CDR2 FYNNEI. This CDR3 region has 15 residues. The CDR3: CASSERTGTNSPLHF. DNA for the CDR3: TGTGCCAGCAGTGAGAGGACAGGGACTAATTCACCCCTCCACTTT.

J is TRBJ1-2 and V is TRBV3-1 (or the pseudogene TRBV3-2); no clear D gene. The V and J ends lost 1 base and 8 bases respectively, with 8 bases between them. This CDR3 has 12 residues. Germline lookup yields CDR1 LGHDT and CDR2 YNNKEL (reference sequence). The CDR3 DNA sequence: TGTGCCAGCAGCCAAGTCGAGGTCGGCTACACCTTC. Protein: CASSQVEVGYTF.

This rearrangement joins TRBV28 to TRBJ1-2; unclear D gene. Germline CDR1 reads MDHEN; CDR2 reads SYDVKM. The CDR3 loop spans 14 amino acids. V lost 0 bases to trimming and J lost 2 bases, with 7 bases between them. This CDR3 is CASSLWEPNYGYTF. CDR3 bases: TGTGCCAGCAGTTTATGGGAGCCAAACTATGGCTACACCTTC.

The chain employs TRBV4-2 and TRBJ2-5; TRBD2 agrees at 9 bases. J lost 5 bases, V lost 5 bases, and 12 bases had no gene match. This CDR3 region has 16 residues. CDR1 and CDR2 from the germline V gene are LGHNA and YNFKEQ. The CDR3 sequence: CASSTEFSGGTETQYF. Written as DNA, the CDR3 is TGTGCCAGCAGCACGGAATTTAGCGGGGGAACGGAGACCCAGTACTTC.

The J gene is TRBJ1-4, the V gene TRBV7-8; 7 bases agree with TRBD1. The J segment lost 7 bases and the V segment lost 4 bases, leaving 9 bases of the junction unmatched. Germline V gives CDR1 SGHVS, CDR2 FQNEAQ. This CDR3 contains 15 residues. In nucleotides, the CDR3 is TGTGCCAGCAGCTCGGGACAGATGGGAGGTGAAAAACTGTTTTTT. Translated, it gives CASSSGQMGGEKLFF.

V and J are TRBV4-1 and TRBJ2-3, with D possibly matching TRBD2 (6 bases). This CDR3 has 15 residues. Trimming removed 4 bases at V and 0 bases at J, with 11 bases between. Germline loops: CDR1 MGHRA, CDR2 YSYEKL. The DNA for the CDR3 is TGCGCCAGCAGCCGGGTAGCGGCTAGCACAGATACGCAGTATTTT. This encodes CASSRVAASTDTQYF.

This chain links TRBV19 with TRBJ2-3, with 7 bases fitting TRBD1. The CDR3 runs to 15 residues. J gave up 4 bases and V 4 bases, and 8 bases lay outside the gene matches. Germline V gene data show CDR1 as LNHDA and CDR2 as SQIVND (reference sequence). In nucleotides, the CDR3 is TGTGCCAGTAGTAGATCGACAGGGCGCCCAGATACGCAGTATTTT. Its translation is CASSRSTGRPDTQYF.

The rearrangement joins TRBV2 to TRBJ2-2; TRBD1 matches 9 bases. V was pared by 6 bases and J by 7 bases, with 9 bases of the junction left unmatched. Germline V gene lookup returns CDR1 SNHLY and CDR2 FYNNEI. CDR3 length equals 15 residues. The CDR3 DNA reads TGTGCCAGCAGGGCGGACAGGGGCCGGATCGGGGAGCTGTTTTTT. Translating gives CASRADRGRIGELFF. Full variable domain (outside the CDR3, taken from reference TRBV2 and TRBJ2-2): EPEVTQTPSHQVTQMGQEVILRCVPISNHLYFYWYRQILGQKVEFLVSFYNNEISEKSEIFDDQFSVERPDGSNFTLKIRSTKLEDSAMYFCASRADRGRIGELFFGEGSRLTVL.

The J gene is TRBJ1-2, the V gene TRBV18; D not certain. The CDR3 consists of 14 residues. V was pared by 3 bases and J by 7 bases, with 15 bases between. Germline V gene data show CDR1 as KGHSH and CDR2 as LQKENI. The CDR3 coding sequence is TGTGCCAGCTCACCCTATGGGGAGGCAGCTGGCTACACCTTC. Translation: CASSPYGEAAGYTF.

The chain couples TRBV20-1 to TRBJ2-1; TRBD2 aligns across 8 bases. The V segment lost 3 bases and the J segment 5 bases; nucleotides outside the gene matches: 9. Germline V gene sequence: CDR1 DFQATT, CDR2 SNEGSKA (reference sequence). CDR3 length: 15 residues. The CDR3 reads CSASWFGGENNEQFF. CDR3 bases: TGCAGTGCTAGTTGGTTCGGGGGGGAAAACAATGAGCAGTTCTTC.

V usage is TRBV10-2 and J usage is TRBJ2-7; TRBD1 matches at 7 bases. CDR3 length: 15 amino acids. Unmatched junction bases numbered 15, after V lost 8 bases and J lost 5 bases. Germline V lookup: CDR1 WSHSY, CDR2 SAAADI. The CDR3 bases are TGCGCCAGCTTTGATAGGGGGCGAAGTAGACACGAGCAGTACTTC. This translates into CASFDRGRSRHEQYF.

V usage is TRBV19 and J usage is TRBJ1-1; 7 bases are a match to TRBD1. Germline trimming cut 5 bases from V and 1 base from J; bases unmatched to any gene: 7. There are 15 residues in the CDR3. Germline V gene sequence: CDR1 LNHDA, CDR2 SQIVND (reference sequence). The CDR3 spells CASSGRQGGNTEAFF. CDR3 DNA: TGTGCCAGTAGTGGAAGACAGGGAGGGAACACTGAAGCTTTCTTT.

This clone was found a few times. The chain joins TRBV2 to TRBJ2-2; weak D call: TRBD2 (6 bases). From germline, CDR1 is SNHLY and CDR2 FYNNEI. Trimming pared 6 bases from V and 6 bases from J, leaving 11 bases between. CDR3 length: 13 residues. CDR3: CASSRTGAGELFF. CDR3 DNA sequence: TGTGCCAGCAGCAGAACGGGGGCCGGGGAGCTGTTTTTT.